A selection of T cell receptor beta chains follows, all from one sample in a study of blood T cell repertoires in COVID-19. Here immunoSEQ multiplex PCR was the method, and the copy in TCRdb shows in-frame clones only, minus some. In the table there are 90,000 or so clones, roughly 89% of which are singletons. Input material: peripheral blood. These receptors were obtained from a man aged 55 to 69 with COVID-19, enrolled during active disease. The CDR3 runs from the conserved cysteine through the conserved F or W. D genes are given only for firm matches. The listing skips clone size in some rows; elsewhere it reads once, few, many or a size class.

>-|TRBJ2-1|TRBV24-1|-
TGTGCCACCAGTGATAGGAACAGCTACAATGAGCAGTTCTTC
CATSDRNSYNEQFF
>-|TRBJ1-2|TRBV7-2|TRBD1
TGTGCCAGCAGCATGGGACAGGGGATCGCCTATGGCTACACCTTC
CASSMGQGIAYGYTF
>medium-sized|TRBJ2-7|TRBV7-9|TRBD2
TGTGCCAGCGCTTCGAAACCAGGGCGAGCGGGAGTTGAGCAGTACTTC
CASASKPGRAGVEQYF
>once|TRBJ2-7|TRBV11-3|-
TGTGCCAGCAGCTTAGACAGTTCCTACGAGCAGTACTTC
CASSLDSSYEQYF
>-|TRBJ1-4|TRBV6-6|TRBD1
TGTGCCAGCAGCCGCGGACAGGGTCGGAGAGTGGTACTGTTTTTT
CASSRGQGRRVVLFF
>-|TRBJ1-3|TRBV6-6|-
TGTGCCAGCAGGAGGCGCGGCTCTGGAAACACCATATATTTT
CASRRRGSGNTIYF
>-|TRBJ1-5|TRBV19|TRBD1
TGTGCCAGCGGGACAGGGGACAATCAGCCCCAGCATTTT
CASGTGDNQPQHF
>-|TRBJ2-7|TRBV19|TRBD1
TGTGCCAGTGCCCGGGACAGTCGACTCGAGCAGTACTTC
CASARDSRLEQYF
>-|TRBJ2-7|TRBV5-1|TRBD1
TGCGCCAGCAGCTTTACAGGGGGCGCCCACGAGCAGTACTTC
CASSFTGGAHEQYF
>few|TRBJ2-7|TRBV28|TRBD1
TGTGCCAGCAGTTTACTTCCGGGACAGGCCTCTGACGAGCAGTACTTC
CASSLLPGQASDEQYF
>-|TRBJ2-7|TRBV10-2|-
TGCGCCAGCAGGGATCCAGAGGGGGACGAGCAGTACTTC
CASRDPEGDEQYF
>-|TRBJ1-1|TRBV9|TRBD1
TGTGCCAGCAGCGTAGGTTCGACAGGGGACACTGAAGCTTTCTTT
CASSVGSTGDTEAFF
>-|TRBJ2-7|TRBV7-9|-
TGTGCCAGCAGCTACAGGGACGAGCAGTACTTC
CASSYRDEQYF
>-|TRBJ2-4|TRBV9|TRBD1
TGTGCCAGCAGCGTACCCCGGACAGGCCACCTACTAGCCAAAAACATTCAGTACTTC
CASSVPRTGHLLAKNIQYF
>-|TRBJ1-2|TRBV5-1|TRBD1
TGCGCCAGCAGCCCGGGGACAGGTGGTTATGGCTACACCTTC
CASSPGTGGYGYTF
>-|TRBJ1-2|TRBV3-1/TRBV3-2|-
TGTGCCAGCAGCCAATATCGTGGAGGGGGCTACACCTTC
CASSQYRGGGYTF
>-|TRBJ2-7|TRBV5-1|TRBD1
TGCGCCAGCAGCTCCCCCGGGACAGGGTTGTACGAGCAGTACTTC
CASSSPGTGLYEQYF
>once|TRBJ1-6|TRBV9|-
TGTGCCAGCACAAAAGACGGAGTCGTGCCATCACCCCTCCACTTT
CASTKDGVVPSPLHF
>once|TRBJ2-1|TRBV7-6|-
TGTGCCAGCAGCTTGGATACTGGCGGCTCCTACAATGAGCAGTTCTTC
CASSLDTGGSYNEQFF
>-|TRBJ2-1|TRBV19|TRBD2
TGTGCCAGTAGTATAGATCGGGAGGGTCCCTACAATGAGCAGTTCTTC
CASSIDREGPYNEQFF
>-|TRBJ2-1|TRBV18|TRBD2
TGTGCCAGCTCACCGGGACTAGCGGGGAATGAGCAGTTCTTC
CASSPGLAGNEQFF
>-|TRBJ2-3|TRBV28|-
TGTGCCAGCACAAGCAGGGCTTGGACAGATACGCAGTATTTT
CASTSRAWTDTQYF
>few|TRBJ1-2|TRBV3-1/TRBV3-2|-
TGTGCCAGCAGCCAAGAGCAGGCGGGTGGCTACACCTTC
CASSQEQAGGYTF
>-|TRBJ2-7|TRBV7-2|TRBD1
TGTGCCAGCAGCTTGACTCCGGGACAGGGGGCGTACGAGCAGTACTTC
CASSLTPGQGAYEQYF
>-|TRBJ2-5|TRBV5-4|TRBD2
TGTGCCAGCCGGACTAGCGGGAGGGGGGGCCAAGAGACCCAGTACTTC
CASRTSGRGGQETQYF
>-|TRBJ2-1|TRBV30|TRBD2
TGTGCCTGGAGTGGACGGGGAGGGATTGGGGATGAGCAGTTCTTC
CAWSGRGGIGDEQFF
>-|TRBJ2-7|TRBV11-2|TRBD2
TGTGCCAGCAGCTTCATCAACCTATTAGCGGGAGAGCAGTACTTC
CASSFINLLAGEQYF
>-|TRBJ1-5|TRBV30|TRBD1
TGTGCCTGGACAGGGGGGATCAATCAGCCCCAGCATTTT
CAWTGGINQPQHF
>-|TRBJ1-6|TRBV29-1|-
TGCAGCGTCCGAGAGGAGGGTTCACCCCTCCACTTT
CSVREEGSPLHF
>-|TRBJ1-2|TRBV24-1|-
TGTGCCACCAGTGACCCCCCGAGAAACTATGGCTACACCTTC
CATSDPPRNYGYTF
>-|TRBJ2-1|TRBV5-1|-
TGCGCCAGCAGCTTGGAGTGGAGAAACAATGAGCAGTTCTTC
CASSLEWRNNEQFF
>-|TRBJ1-2|TRBV7-3|TRBD1
TGTGCCAGCAGCCCTCCGGGACAGGGGATGGGCTATGGCTACACCTTC
CASSPPGQGMGYGYTF
>-|TRBJ2-7|TRBV4-2|TRBD2
TGTGCCAGCAGCCAAGAGACCCAAGGTTCGGGACTAGCAGGCGAGCAGTACTTC
CASSQETQGSGLAGEQYF
>-|TRBJ2-2|TRBV7-9|-
TGTGCCACGGACAGACCCAACACCGGGGAGCTGTTTTTT
CATDRPNTGELFF
>-|TRBJ2-2|TRBV7-3|TRBD2
TGTGCCAGCAGCTTAAGTCGCGGGGGAGGGAACACCGGGGAGCTGTTTTTT
CASSLSRGGGNTGELFF
>-|TRBJ2-1|TRBV11-2|TRBD1
TGTGCCAGCAGCTTAGTATCGACAGGGGACAATGAGCAGTTCTTC
CASSLVSTGDNEQFF
>-|TRBJ2-7|TRBV15|-
TGTGCCACCAGCAGACGCTACTCGACAGGCTACGAGCAGTACTTC
CATSRRYSTGYEQYF
>-|TRBJ1-1|TRBV5-4|-
TGTGCCAGCAGCTTGGTCGTAGGGAGGTACACTGAAGCTTTCTTT
CASSLVVGRYTEAFF
>-|TRBJ2-7|TRBV29-1|TRBD2
TGCAGCGTCACAGGCCTAGCGGGCGACAAGCAGTACTTC
CSVTGLAGDKQYF
>-|TRBJ1-1|TRBV11-2|-
TGTGCCAGCAGTTTTGGGGCTCAGACTGAAGCTTTCTTT
CASSFGAQTEAFF
>-|TRBJ2-3|TRBV30|TRBD2
TGTGCCTGGAGTGGACTAGCGGTCACAGATACGCAGTATTTT
CAWSGLAVTDTQYF
>-|TRBJ2-1|TRBV27|TRBD2
TGTGCCAGCAGTCTACTCAGAACGGGACTAGCGGTCAATGAGCAGTTCTTC
CASSLLRTGLAVNEQFF
>-|TRBJ1-2|TRBV5-4|-
TGTGCCAGCACCCAGGGCTTCTATGGCTACACCTTC
CASTQGFYGYTF
>-|TRBJ2-7|TRBV29-1|-
TGCAGCGTTGGTGGGCATCGGACAGCGAACTCCTACGAGCAGTACTTC
CSVGGHRTANSYEQYF
>-|TRBJ1-2|TRBV27|-
TGTGCCAGCAGACGACAGCTTTTCGAGGGCTACACCTTC
CASRRQLFEGYTF
>-|TRBJ1-5|TRBV19|TRBD1
TGTGCCAGCCATGGGACAGTCAATCAGCCCCAGCATTTT
CASHGTVNQPQHF
>-|TRBJ1-6|TRBV7-3|TRBD1
TGTGCCAGCTCCTCGGGACAGCAAAATTCACCCCTCCACTTT
CASSSGQQNSPLHF
>-|TRBJ1-6|TRBV9|-
TGTGCCAGCAGCGTCCAGTATAATTCACCCCTCCACTTT
CASSVQYNSPLHF
>few|TRBJ2-1|TRBV6-6|-
TGTGCCAGCAGTTACTCGGTGCGGAGCTCCTACAATGAGCAGTTCTTC
CASSYSVRSSYNEQFF
>-|TRBJ1-1|TRBV14|TRBD1
TGTGCCAGCAGCCAAGATTTGACAGGGACGGCTGAAGCTTTCTTT
CASSQDLTGTAEAFF
>-|TRBJ1-5|TRBV28|TRBD1
TGTGCCAGCACCGGACAGGGGACAATCAATCAGCCCCAGCATTTT
CASTGQGTINQPQHF
>-|TRBJ2-7|TRBV9|TRBD1
TGTGCCAGCAGCGTAGGATATGGGACAGACCTTTACGAGCAGTACTTC
CASSVGYGTDLYEQYF
>-|TRBJ2-7|TRBV5-1|TRBD1
TGCGCCAGCAGCTTGGGAGGACAGGACGACGAGCAGTACTTC
CASSLGGQDDEQYF
>once|TRBJ1-5|TRBV6-5|TRBD1
TGTGCCAGCAGGACAGGGGGGTACAATCAGCCCCAGCATTTT
CASRTGGYNQPQHF
>-|TRBJ1-2|TRBV5-8|-
TGTGCCAGCAGCGCGACAGGCTATGGCTACACCTTC
CASSATGYGYTF
>-|TRBJ1-2|TRBV28|-
TGTGCCAGCAGTTCCCCGGAAGAGGGAAACAACTATGGCTACACCTTC
CASSSPEEGNNYGYTF
>-|TRBJ1-2|TRBV2|TRBD1
TGTGCCAGCAGTAGGGACAGAGGAGGCTACACCTTC
CASSRDRGGYTF
>once|TRBJ1-2|TRBV6-2/TRBV6-3|-
TGTGCCAGCAGTAACCCGAATTCCTCGAACAACACCTTC
CASSNPNSSNNTF
>-|TRBJ1-4|TRBV15|TRBD1
TGTGCCACCAGCAACGAGGTGGACAGGTCAACAACTAATGAAAAACTGTTTTTT
CATSNEVDRSTTNEKLFF